The 23 T cell receptor beta chains below come from one sample, sequenced in a study of blood T cell repertoires in COVID-19. Profiled with immunoSEQ multiplex PCR; TCRdb holds only in-frame clones, not every one. The sample consists of 150,000 to 200,000 clones, less than 85% of them appearing once. The sample was peripheral blood. These receptors were obtained from a woman older than 75 with acute or convalescent COVID-19.

This chain links TRBV5-4 with TRBJ1-3, with TRBD1 matching 8 bases. Germline trimming cut 1 base from V and 7 bases from J; bases unmatched to any gene: 7. The CDR3 spans 15 residues. Per germline, CDR1 SGHNT and CDR2 YYREEE (reference sequence). This chain's CDR3 is CASSLSGQGFNTIYF. As DNA, the CDR3 is TGTGCCAGCAGCTTGTCAGGACAGGGTTTCAACACCATATATTTT.

Regarding this clone: Other DNA sequences in this specimen translate into the identical CDR3. The chain uses TRBV7-9 and TRBJ2-1; 14 nucleotides agree with TRBD2. With 4 bases clipped from V and 8 bases from J, the junction kept 4 bases outside the gene matches. The germline V gene has CDR1 SEHNR and CDR2 FQNEAQ (reference sequence). The CDR3 has 15 residues. The DNA for the CDR3 is TGTGCCAGCAGCTCGGGACTAGCGGGAGTTGATGAGCAGTTCTTC. It encodes CASSSGLAGVDEQFF.

The chain carries TRBV19 and TRBJ2-3, with 7 bases matching TRBD2. V trimming: 7 bases; J trimming: 2 bases; junction bases outside the gene matches: 9. The length of the CDR3 is 15 residues. Germline CDR1 and CDR2: LNHDA and SQIVND (reference sequence). Written as DNA, the CDR3 is TGTGCCAGTACCTCCTGGGGGGGTTTCACAGATACGCAGTATTTT. Amino acids: CASTSWGGFTDTQYF. Complete variable domain (other parts from reference TRBV19 and TRBJ2-3): DGGITQSPKYLFRKEGQNVTLSCEQNLNHDAMYWYRQDPGQGLRLIYYSQIVNDFQKGDIAEGYSVSREKKESFPLTVTSAQKNPTAFYLCASTSWGGFTDTQYFGPGTRLTVL.

This chain uses TRBV28 with TRBJ1-2; D remains unclear. Germline-derived CDR1 and CDR2 are MDHEN and SYDVKM. The ends were cut back, 6 bases at V and 4 bases at J, with 15 bases in the middle. This CDR3 region has 14 residues. Here the CDR3 reads CASSLTAGFYGYTF. CDR3 DNA: TGTGCCAGCAGCCTAACTGCAGGTTTCTATGGCTACACCTTC.

This clone was recorded once. The chain employs TRBV18 and TRBJ1-1, with TRBD1 matching over 7 bases. V trimming: 4 bases; J trimming: 6 bases; junction bases outside the gene matches: 8. The CDR3 extends over 14 amino acids. Germline-derived CDR1 and CDR2 are KGHSH and LQKENI. Here the CDR3 reads CASSRDSRDAEAFF. DNA for the CDR3: TGTGCCAGCTCACGGGACAGCCGTGATGCTGAAGCTTTCTTT.

This clone has a single count. The V gene is TRBV10-1, the J gene TRBJ2-3; weak D call: TRBD1 (5 bases). The V gene lost 6 bases and the J gene lost 2 bases, with 12 bases spanning the gap. Germline V gene lookup returns CDR1 WNHNN and CDR2 SYGVQD (reference sequence). The CDR3 length is 14 residues. CDR3 nucleotide sequence: TGCGCCAGCAGCATGGACACGTCCACAGATACGCAGTATTTT. Translating gives CASSMDTSTDTQYF.

This clone occurred once. The chain recombines TRBV29-1 with TRBJ2-3, with TRBD2 matching over 12 bases. The junction had 13 bases not matched to a gene; V was cut back by 3 bases and J by 6 bases. Germline V gene sequence: CDR1 SQVTM, CDR2 ANQGSEA. This CDR3 is 17 amino acids long. In DNA, the CDR3 is TGCAGCGTTGACTCCCTAGCGGGAGGGCGGTGGGGTGATACGCAGTATTTT. This sequence encodes CSVDSLAGGRWGDTQYF.

This rearrangement joins TRBV28 to TRBJ1-2; D gene uncertain. The V end was cut by 4 bases, the J end by 5 bases, with 5 bases between. There are 11 residues in the CDR3. CDR1 and CDR2 (germline): MDHEN, SYDVKM. In nucleotides, the CDR3 is TGTGCCAGCAGTTACATGTATGGCTACACCTTC. Translated, it gives CASSYMYGYTF.

The count of this clone is one. The chain carries TRBV11-2 and TRBJ2-6; D gene uncertain. CDR1 is SGHAT and CDR2 is FQNNGV in the germline V gene. V was pared by 2 bases and J by 7 bases, with 9 bases between. The CDR3 has 14 amino acids. CDR3 DNA: TGTGCCAGCAGCTTAATGCAACTAGCCAACGTCCTGACTTTC. This gives the protein CASSLMQLANVLTF.

This chain joins TRBV5-4 and TRBJ2-3, with TRBD2 as a possible D gene (6 bases). Germline V CDR1 and CDR2: SGHNT, YYREEE (reference sequence). This CDR3 is built from 16 residues. Trimming shortened V by 3 bases and J by 1 base, and 15 bases separated the two germline ends. CDR3 residues: CASSSSVSGGTDTQYF. CDR3 coding DNA: TGTGCCAGCAGCTCCTCCGTTAGCGGTGGCACAGATACGCAGTATTTT.

This chain links TRBV18 with TRBJ2-7; 7 bases match TRBD1. The V gene's germline CDR1 is KGHSH and CDR2 LQKENI. The CDR3 contains 14 residues. J gave up 2 bases and V 2 bases, and 3 bases lay outside the gene matches. Here the CDR3 reads CASSPRDSTYEQYF. The CDR3 DNA sequence: TGTGCCAGCTCACCAAGGGACAGTACCTACGAGCAGTACTTC.

The V gene is TRBV28, the J gene TRBJ2-7; perhaps TRBD2 as D (6 bases). Germline-derived CDR1 and CDR2 are MDHEN and SYDVKM. The CDR3 is 15 residues long. V was pared by 6 bases and J by 5 bases, with 20 bases between. This CDR3 is CASSVRGGPGDEQYF. The DNA for the CDR3 is TGTGCCAGCAGCGTTAGGGGAGGCCCTGGGGACGAGCAGTACTTC. The entire variable domain, with the rest obtained from reference TRBV28 and TRBJ2-7, is as follows: DVKVTQSSRYLVKRTGEKVFLECVQDMDHENMFWYRQDPGLGLRLIYFSYDVKMKEKGDIPEGYSVSREKKERFSLILESASTNQTSMYLCASSVRGGPGDEQYFGPGTRLTVT.

This clone was picked up a small number of times. The chain couples TRBV11-3 to TRBJ2-2, with 10 bases lining up with TRBD1. The CDR3 contains 16 residues. The junction had 6 bases not matched to a gene; V was cut back by 2 bases and J by 6 bases. Germline loops: CDR1 SGHNT, CDR2 YENEEA. CDR3: CASSLRQGAAAGELFF. The CDR3 nucleotides read TGTGCCAGCAGCTTACGACAGGGGGCAGCGGCCGGGGAGCTGTTTTTT.

V and J are TRBV30 and TRBJ1-5; D possibly corresponds to TRBD1 (6 bases). Germline lookup yields CDR1 GTSNPN and CDR2 SVGIG (reference sequence). The germline V and J ends were trimmed by 4 bases and 1 base, with 11 bases remaining between them. CDR3 length equals 14 residues. The CDR3 nucleotides read TGTGCCTGGAAAGGGGGGGGGAGCAATCAGCCCCAGCATTTT. It encodes CAWKGGGSNQPQHF.

The CDR3 reads CASSLSAGNTEAFF. CDR3 bases: TGTGCCAGCAGTTTATCCGCAGGAAACACTGAAGCTTTCTTT. The J gene is TRBJ1-1, the V gene TRBV27; D not certain. Looked up from germline, CDR1 is MNHEY and CDR2 is SMNVEV (reference sequence). V lost 0 bases, J lost 2 bases, and 7 bases lay in between. The CDR3 contains 14 residues.

This chain uses TRBV29-1 with TRBJ2-2; maybe TRBD2 (6 bases). CDR1 is SQVTM, CDR2 ANQGSEA, per germline. With 7 bases removed from V and 6 bases from J, the gap between germline ends came to 15 bases. This CDR3 contains 13 residues. CDR3 amino acids: CSGRWDSSGELFF. The DNA of the CDR3 is TGCAGCGGCCGATGGGACTCCTCCGGGGAGCTGTTTTTT.

This chain links TRBV4-3 with TRBJ1-3, with D hard to call. With 0 bases removed from V and 2 bases from J, the gap between germline ends came to 11 bases. This CDR3 has 16 amino acids. The germline V gene encodes CDR1 LGHNA and CDR2 YSLEER. The CDR3: CASSQEGKLAGNTIYF. DNA of the CDR3: TGCGCCAGCAGCCAAGAGGGCAAGCTCGCTGGAAACACCATATATTTT.

This clone has more than one count but fewer than ten. The chain joins TRBV7-2 to TRBJ2-1, with D possibly TRBD2 on 6 matching bases. Per germline, CDR1 SGHTA and CDR2 FQGNSA. Between the trimmed V and J ends, which lost 2 bases and 5 bases, there was a span of 10 bases. The CDR3 is 14 amino acids. The CDR3 sequence: CASSLLPSDNEQFF. CDR3 sequence (DNA): TGTGCCAGCAGCTTATTACCTAGCGACAATGAGCAGTTCTTC.

The chain recombines TRBV10-3 with TRBJ2-7, with 9 bases lining up with TRBD2. The trim removed 6 bases at V and 5 bases at J, leaving 5 bases unmatched. Germline V gene sequence: CDR1 ENHRY, CDR2 SYGVKD. This CDR3 comprises 13 residues. The CDR3 reads CAIRVLAGHEQYF. CDR3 in DNA: TGTGCCATCAGGGTTCTAGCGGGACACGAGCAGTACTTC.

The chain recombines TRBV6-6 with TRBJ1-5, with no clear D. V shed 6 bases and J shed 8 bases, with 14 bases lying between them. The CDR3 loop spans 13 amino acids. Per the germline V gene, CDR1 is MNHNY and CDR2 is SVGAGI (reference sequence). The CDR3 nucleotides are TGTGCCAGCAGGACCCCGGAGCGAAAGCCCCAGCATTTT. As protein: CASRTPERKPQHF.

This chain joins TRBV10-1 and TRBJ2-1; the match to TRBD2 covers 11 bases. J was trimmed by 7 bases and V by 5 bases; bases with no gene match: 1. CDR1 and CDR2 from the germline V gene are WNHNN and SYGVQD (reference sequence). The CDR3 consists of 13 residues. DNA for the CDR3: TGCGCCAGCAGTACTAGCGGGAGAAATGAGCAGTTCTTC. Its protein product is CASSTSGRNEQFF.

The DNA for the CDR3 is TGTGCCAGCAGTAGTCTAGGAGATACGCAGTATTTT. Protein sequence: CASSSLGDTQYF. V gene TRBV6-2 or TRBV6-3 combines with J gene TRBJ2-3, with unresolved D. The V gene's germline CDR1 is MNHEY and CDR2 SVGEGT. The CDR3 consists of 12 residues. Trimming cost V 5 bases and J 5 bases, with 8 bases left between them.

The chain uses TRBV28 and TRBJ1-1; 7 nucleotides agree with TRBD1. Trimming took 1 base from V and 4 from J; bases not matched to a gene: 3. The CDR3 runs 14 residues. The germline V gene encodes CDR1 MDHEN and CDR2 SYDVKM. This CDR3 is CASSLLQGITEAFF. In DNA, the CDR3 is TGTGCCAGCAGTTTATTACAGGGGATCACTGAAGCTTTCTTT. Full variable domain (remainder filled in from reference TRBV28 and TRBJ1-1): DVKVTQSSRYLVKRTGEKVFLECVQDMDHENMFWYRQDPGLGLRLIYFSYDVKMKEKGDIPEGYSVSREKKERFSLILESASTNQTSMYLCASSLLQGITEAFFGQGTRLTVV.